The 10 T cell receptor beta chains presented below share a single source sample, sequenced in a study of blood T cell repertoires in COVID-19 (dated by TCRdb to about 2020). Library prep was done by the immunoSEQ multiplex PCR assay. The source is immuneACCESS, and TCRdb retained only in-frame sequences with V and J called. Part of the clones is not carried over; for the studies checked, unresolved V genes explain less than half of this, and the remainder is unexplained. For this sample the table gives fewer than 250,000 clones, of which around 88% were detected only once. The top ten clonotypes cover roughly 2% of the sample. Source material: PBMCs or T cells enriched from blood (not recorded which). Source of these receptors: a woman aged 50 to 60 who had recovered from COVID-19.

V is TRBV5-1 and J is TRBJ1-1, with D hard to call. There are 13 residues in the CDR3. Per germline, CDR1 SGHRS and CDR2 YFSETQ. V shed 1 base and J shed 4 bases, with 8 bases lying between them. CDR3 sequence (DNA): TGCGCCAGCAGCTTGAGCCAGGTCACTGAAGCTTTCTTT. The encoded protein is CASSLSQVTEAFF.

For the CDR3, the DNA is TGTGCCAGTAGTATCGGGCAGGGGGCCGGCTATGGCTACACCTTC. As protein: CASSIGQGAGYGYTF. The chain couples TRBV19 to TRBJ1-2, with 8 bases identical to TRBD1. This CDR3 has 15 amino acids. CDR1 is LNHDA, CDR2 SQIVND, per germline (reference sequence). J was trimmed by 4 bases and V by 3 bases; bases with no gene match: 7. The variable domain in full, with the rest retrieved from reference TRBV19 and TRBJ1-2, is DGGITQSPKYLFRKEGQNVTLSCEQNLNHDAMYWYRQDPGQGLRLIYYSQIVNDFQKGDIAEGYSVSREKKESFPLTVTSAQKNPTAFYLCASSIGQGAGYGYTFGSGTRLTVV.

This chain connects TRBV6-2 or TRBV6-3 to TRBJ2-1, with 11 bases matching TRBD2. The CDR3 is 15 amino acids. Unmatched junction bases numbered 3, after V lost 4 bases and J lost 4 bases. From germline, CDR1 is MNHEY and CDR2 SVGEGT. CDR3: CASSWTSGPYNEQFF. CDR3 sequence (DNA): TGTGCCAGCAGTTGGACTAGCGGGCCTTACAATGAGCAGTTCTTC.

The rearrangement uses TRBV2 and TRBJ1-5, with D unresolved. Trimming left V 4 bases short and J 6 bases short, with 10 bases between. Germline CDR1 reads SNHLY; CDR2 reads FYNNEI. This CDR3 contains 13 residues. Here the CDR3 reads CASSVSGIQPQHF. CDR3 coding DNA: TGTGCCAGCAGTGTGAGCGGTATTCAGCCCCAGCATTTT.

CDR3 amino acids: CASSEAERGRLMSGREGYTF. CDR3 nucleotide sequence: TGTGCCAGCAGTGAAGCTGAGAGGGGGCGCTTAATGTCGGGAAGGGAAGGCTACACCTTC. The chain combines TRBV6-1 with TRBJ1-2, with 7 bases that match TRBD1. CDR1 is MNHNS and CDR2 is SASEGT in the germline V gene. This CDR3 has 20 residues. V shed 0 bases, J shed 8 bases, and the junction held 24 bases outside the gene matches.

This clone came up once. The V gene is TRBV28, the J gene TRBJ1-2; no firm D call. Germline CDR1 is MDHEN and CDR2 is SYDVKM. The CDR3 length is 16 residues. Trimming removed 3 bases from V and 6 bases from J, with 20 bases in between. The CDR3 DNA reads TGTGCCAGCAGTTTTCCCCTTTATCGGGGTAAGGATGGCTACACCTTC. Translation gives CASSFPLYRGKDGYTF.

The chain is built from TRBV6-5 and TRBJ2-7; TRBD1 agrees at 7 bases. With 8 bases clipped from V and 7 bases from J, the junction kept 11 bases outside the gene matches. Per germline, CDR1 MNHEY and CDR2 SVGAGI. This CDR3 has 13 residues. In DNA, the CDR3 is TGTGCCAGCGGATCGGGGACAGTCGGAGAGCAGTACTTC. Encoded protein: CASGSGTVGEQYF.

The count of this clone is one. The chain couples TRBV9 to TRBJ1-6; 7 bases are shared with TRBD1. Trimming at V came to 0 bases and at J to 8 bases, leaving 5 bases not matched to a gene. This CDR3 region has 15 residues. Germline V gives CDR1 SGDLS, CDR2 YYNGEE. CDR3 sequence: CASSVGGDSYSPLHF. CDR3 nucleotides: TGTGCCAGCAGCGTAGGGGGGGACAGCTATTCACCCCTCCACTTT. The entire variable domain, with the rest obtained from reference TRBV9 and TRBJ1-6, is as follows: DSGVTQTPKHLITATGQRVTLRCSPRSGDLSVYWYQQSLDQGLQFLIQYYNGEERAKGNILERFSAQQFPDLHSELNLSSLELGDSALYFCASSVGGDSYSPLHFGNGTRLTVT.

The chain links TRBV28 to TRBJ1-1; no reliable D call. From germline, CDR1 is MDHEN and CDR2 SYDVKM. V gave up 2 bases and J gave up 8 bases, with 6 bases separating them. The CDR3 totals 11 residues. CDR3 sequence (DNA): TGTGCCAGCAGTTTACGGCGGGAAGCTTTCTTT. It specifies CASSLRREAFF.

The chain links TRBV3-1 (or the pseudogene TRBV3-2) to TRBJ1-4, with D possibly being TRBD1 (5 bases). The CDR3 covers 18 residues. Germline CDR1 and CDR2: LGHDT and YNNKEL (reference sequence). V lost 3 bases and J 0 bases, leaving 17 bases between the germline ends. CDR3 sequence: CASSHMAGRGATNEKLFF. The CDR3 bases are TGTGCCAGCAGCCATATGGCAGGGCGTGGAGCAACTAATGAAAAACTGTTTTTT.